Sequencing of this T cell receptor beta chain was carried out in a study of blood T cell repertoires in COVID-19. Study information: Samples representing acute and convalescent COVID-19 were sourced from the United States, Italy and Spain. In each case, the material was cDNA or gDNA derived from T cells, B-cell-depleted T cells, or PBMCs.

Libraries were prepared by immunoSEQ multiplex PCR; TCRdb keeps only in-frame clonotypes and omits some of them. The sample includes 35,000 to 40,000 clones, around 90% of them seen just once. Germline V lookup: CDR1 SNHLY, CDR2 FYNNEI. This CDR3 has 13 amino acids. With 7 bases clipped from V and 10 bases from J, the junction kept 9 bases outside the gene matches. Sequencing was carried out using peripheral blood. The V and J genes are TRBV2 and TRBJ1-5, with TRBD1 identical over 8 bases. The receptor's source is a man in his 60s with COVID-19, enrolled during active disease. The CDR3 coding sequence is TGTGCCAGCAAAATCGACAGGGGACAACCCCAGCATTTT. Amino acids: CASKIDRGQPQHF. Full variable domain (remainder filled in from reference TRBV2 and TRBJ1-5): EPEVTQTPSHQVTQMGQEVILRCVPISNHLYFYWYRQILGQKVEFLVSFYNNEISEKSEIFDDQFSVERPDGSNFTLKIRSTKLEDSAMYFCASKIDRGQPQHFGDGTRLSIL.